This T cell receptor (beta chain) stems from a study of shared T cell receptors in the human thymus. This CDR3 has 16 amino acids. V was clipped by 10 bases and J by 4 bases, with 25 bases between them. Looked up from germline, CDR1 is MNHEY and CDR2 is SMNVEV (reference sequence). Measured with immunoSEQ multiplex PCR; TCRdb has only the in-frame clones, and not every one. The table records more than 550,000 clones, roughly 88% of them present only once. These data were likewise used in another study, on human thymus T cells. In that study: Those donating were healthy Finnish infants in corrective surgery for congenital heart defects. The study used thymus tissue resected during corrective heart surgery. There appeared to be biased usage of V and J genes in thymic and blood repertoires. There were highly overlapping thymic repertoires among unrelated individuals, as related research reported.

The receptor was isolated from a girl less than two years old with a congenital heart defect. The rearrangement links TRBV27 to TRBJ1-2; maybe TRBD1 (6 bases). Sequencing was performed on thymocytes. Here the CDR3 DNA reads TGTGCCACCCAACGGGACACAAAGCTTGGCGGCTATGGCTACACCTTC. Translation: CATQRDTKLGGYGYTF.